The rows below give T cell receptor beta chains drawn from one sample of a study of CD8+ T cells in alopecia areata. This table comes from immunoSEQ multiplex PCR, and its TCRdb copy is limited to in-frame clones, with some not included. The top ten hold about 2.6% of the sample, which has 200,000 to 250,000 clones, 40% to 45% seen once. The sequences come from CD4+ T cells sorted from blood, collected between weeks 36 and 40, from a patient treated with tofacitinib. These receptor sequences come from a human donor with alopecia areata. Each CDR3 is given without its conserved first and last residue.

CDR3 protein: SVELAGVEQF
J gene: TRBJ2-1
V gene: TRBV29-1

CDR3 protein: ASSQGSTGGFTDTQY
J gene: TRBJ2-3
V gene: TRBV4-1

CDR3 protein: ASRARQFLTNTEAF
J gene: TRBJ1-1
V gene: TRBV5-8

CDR3 protein: ASSPLRGSYT
J gene: TRBJ1-2
V gene: TRBV6-5

CDR3 protein: AWSRRETQY
J gene: TRBJ2-5
V gene: TRBV30

CDR3 protein: ASSLGQGSYNEQF
J gene: TRBJ2-1
V gene: TRBV19

CDR3 protein: ASRLAETQY
J gene: TRBJ2-5
V gene: TRBV7-2

CDR3 protein: ASRPWDRGEKLF
J gene: TRBJ1-4
V gene: TRBV6-5

CDR3 protein: SARTSGRTSYNEQF
J gene: TRBJ2-1
V gene: TRBV29-1

CDR3 protein: ATSRVVGTYGETQY
J gene: TRBJ2-5
V gene: TRBV15